The 2 T cell receptor beta chains in this list originate from one sample, sequenced in a study of identical twins. TCRdb reanalysed the 5' RACE reads using MiXCR and keeps one entry per CDR3 protein. The sample contains roughly 290,000 distinct CDR3 sequences, around 9.7% of which appear only once. These data were also filed under a second study, of yellow fever vaccine responses in identical twins.

The specimen sequenced was CD8+ T cells sorted from blood. The source is a woman aged 18-29 years in good health.

This clonotype was found a few times. This chain joins TRBV4-1 and TRBJ2-5; TRBD2 might be the D (5 bases). V lost 1 base and J lost 5, with 5 bases in between. The CDR3 loop spans 12 amino acids. Per germline, CDR1 MGHRA and CDR2 YSYEKL. The CDR3 here is CASSQVAETQYF. The CDR3, as DNA: TGCGCCAGCAGCCAAGTAGCGGAGACCCAGTACTTC.

The table lists this clonotype with many counts. V is TRBV11-2 and J is TRBJ1-2; 7 bases match TRBD1. The V and J ends lost 0 bases and 8 bases, in that order; junction bases with no gene match: 9. CDR3 length equals 15 residues. Germline V gene lookup returns CDR1 SGHAT and CDR2 FQNNGV. The CDR3 region has the DNA TGTGCCAGCAGCTTAGATCGACAGGGAGTGAGAGGCTACACCTTC. Amino acid sequence: CASSLDRQGVRGYTF.